A single sample is the source of the 3 T cell receptor beta chains below, sequenced in a study of CD8+ T cells in alopecia areata listed by TCRdb under 2018. Library creation used the immunoSEQ multiplex PCR assay. RNA was extracted from all samples and reverse transcribed into cDNA, which served as template for TCR sequencing. TCRdb obtained this table from immuneACCESS and retained in-frame rearrangements with V and J assigned. These tables miss some clones; where compared with another copy, unresolved V genes account for less than half of the shortfall, and the remainder is unexplained. In all, the sample holds 150,000 to 200,000 clones, and just under 65% of those were seen once. Approximately 1.3% of the sample lies in the top ten. The label giving this sample's treatment or condition can be read as: oral pan-JAK inhibitor, 5-10 mg twice daily. The sample here was CD4+ T cells sorted from blood, taken at roughly week 49, from a patient treated with tofacitinib. All receptors derive from a human donor with alopecia areata.

The chain employs TRBV11-2 and TRBJ2-5; D remains unclear. Trimming removed 1 base at V and 1 base at J, with 4 bases between. Germline values: CDR1 SGHAT, CDR2 FQNNGV. The CDR3 is made up of 13 amino acids. The CDR3 DNA reads TGTGCCAGCAGCTTAGCCCCCCAAGAGACCCAGTACTTC. Residues: CASSLAPQETQYF.

This clone showed up just a few times. The chain uses TRBV18 and TRBJ2-1; TRBD1 matches 9 bases. Germline CDR1 reads KGHSH; CDR2 reads LQKENI. The V gene end was trimmed by 3 bases and the J gene end by 7 bases; junction bases not matched to a gene: 13. There are 17 residues in the CDR3. Here the CDR3 DNA reads TGTGCCAGCTCACCTCCGGGAGGACAGGGGCGGATTAATGAGCAGTTCTTC. Its protein product is CASSPPGGQGRINEQFF. The variable domain in full, completed from reference TRBV18 and TRBJ2-1, reads NAGVMQNPRHLVRRRGQEARLRCSPMKGHSHVYWYRQLPEEGLKFMVYLQKENIIDESGMPKERFSAEFPKEGPSILRIQQVVRGDSAAYFCASSPPGGQGRINEQFFGPGTRLTVL.

CDR3 coding DNA: TGCGCCAGCAGCCCCGGGACAGGGGGCAGCGGGGGACGATACAATGAGCAGTTCTTC. This encodes CASSPGTGGSGGRYNEQFF. The chain is built from TRBV5-1 and TRBJ2-1; 12 bases are a match to TRBD1. The J segment lost 4 bases and the V segment lost 4 bases, leaving 15 bases of the junction unmatched. Germline V CDR1 and CDR2: SGHRS, YFSETQ. The CDR3 spans 19 residues.